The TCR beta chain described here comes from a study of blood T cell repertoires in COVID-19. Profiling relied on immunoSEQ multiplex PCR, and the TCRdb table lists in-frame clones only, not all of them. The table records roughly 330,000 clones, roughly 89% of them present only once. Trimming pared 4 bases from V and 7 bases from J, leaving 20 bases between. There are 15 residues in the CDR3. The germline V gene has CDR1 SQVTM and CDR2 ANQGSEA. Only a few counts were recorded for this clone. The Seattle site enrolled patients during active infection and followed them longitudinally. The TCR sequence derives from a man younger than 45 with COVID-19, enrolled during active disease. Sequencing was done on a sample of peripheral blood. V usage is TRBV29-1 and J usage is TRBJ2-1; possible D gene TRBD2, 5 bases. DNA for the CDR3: TGCAGCGTTGCCCCTCTCTTATCGACGGGGAATGAGCAGTTCTTC. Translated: CSVAPLLSTGNEQFF.